This T cell receptor beta chain emerged from a study of cytomegalovirus exposure and HLA in healthy donors. Germline CDR1 and CDR2: GTSNPN and SVGIG (reference sequence). The CDR3 runs 14 residues. With regard to this clone: The junction departs from the called germline gene at one end, perhaps through a read error.

13 Jbeta primers and 60 Vbeta primers were used for the PCR. Using immunoSEQ multiplex PCR, the repertoire was profiled, and TCRdb retains in-frame clones only, with some absent. The table has about 40,000 clones, around three fifths seen once. The V call is TRBV30, the J call TRBJ2-1; D might be TRBD1 (5 bases). Material for sequencing was PBMCs. This receptor was obtained from a man in his fifties in good health and CMV-seropositive. CDR3 nucleotide sequence: TGTGCCTGGACCCGGTCCAGGGCTTACAGTGAGCAGTTCTTC. The encoded protein is CAWTRSRAYSEQFF.